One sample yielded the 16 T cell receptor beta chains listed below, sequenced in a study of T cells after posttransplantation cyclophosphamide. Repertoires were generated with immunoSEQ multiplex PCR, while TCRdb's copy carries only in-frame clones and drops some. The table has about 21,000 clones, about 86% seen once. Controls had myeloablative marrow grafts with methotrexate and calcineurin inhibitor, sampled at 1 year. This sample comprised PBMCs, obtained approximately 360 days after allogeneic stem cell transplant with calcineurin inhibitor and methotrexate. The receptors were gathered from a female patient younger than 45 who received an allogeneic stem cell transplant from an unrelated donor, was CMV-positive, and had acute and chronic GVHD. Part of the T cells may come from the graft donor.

CDR3 bases: TGTGCCAGCAGTCAGCGGGACACGTGGGACATTCAGTACTTC. Translated: CASSQRDTWDIQYF. The rearrangement links TRBV6-6 to TRBJ2-4, with a possible D match to TRBD2 (7 bases). The CDR3 consists of 14 residues. The germline CDR1 and CDR2 sequences are MNHNY and SVGAGI (reference sequence). V gave up 5 bases and J gave up 8 bases, with 16 bases separating them.

DNA of the CDR3: TGTGCCAGCAGCGGCGACGTCGCGGGAAATACAGATACGCAGTATTTT. Translation gives CASSGDVAGNTDTQYF. This chain joins TRBV2 and TRBJ2-3; maybe TRBD2 (6 bases). The CDR3 is made up of 16 amino acids. CDR1 is SNHLY and CDR2 is FYNNEI in the germline V gene. Trimming removed 6 bases from V and 3 bases from J, with 19 bases in between.

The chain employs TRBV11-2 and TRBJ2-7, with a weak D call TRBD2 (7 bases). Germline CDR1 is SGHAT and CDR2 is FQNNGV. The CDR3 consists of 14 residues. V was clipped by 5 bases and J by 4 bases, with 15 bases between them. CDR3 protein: CASSPRGGIYEQYF. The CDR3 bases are TGTGCCAGCAGCCCAAGGGGGGGGATATACGAGCAGTACTTC.

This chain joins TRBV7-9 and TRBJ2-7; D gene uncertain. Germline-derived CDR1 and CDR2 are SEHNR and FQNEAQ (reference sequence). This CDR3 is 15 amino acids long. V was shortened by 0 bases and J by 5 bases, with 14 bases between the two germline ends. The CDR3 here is CASSLAFGFLHEQYF. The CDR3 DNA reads TGTGCCAGCAGCTTAGCGTTCGGTTTTCTGCACGAGCAGTACTTC. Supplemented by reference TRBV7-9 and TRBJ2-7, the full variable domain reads DTGVSQNPRHKITKRGQNVTFRCDPISEHNRLYWYRQTLGQGPEFLTYFQNEAQLEKSRLLSDRFSAERPKGSFSTLEIQRTEQGDSAMYLCASSLAFGFLHEQYFGPGTRLTVT.

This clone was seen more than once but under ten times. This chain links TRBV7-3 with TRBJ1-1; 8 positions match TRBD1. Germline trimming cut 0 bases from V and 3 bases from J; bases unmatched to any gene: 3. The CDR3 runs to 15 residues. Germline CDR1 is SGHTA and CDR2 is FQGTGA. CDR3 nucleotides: TGTGCCAGCAGCTTAACGGGACAGGTATACACTGAAGCTTTCTTT. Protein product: CASSLTGQVYTEAFF.

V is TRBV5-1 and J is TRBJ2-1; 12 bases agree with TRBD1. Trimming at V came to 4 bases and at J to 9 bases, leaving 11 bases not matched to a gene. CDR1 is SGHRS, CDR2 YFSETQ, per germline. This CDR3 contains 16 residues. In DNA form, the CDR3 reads TGCGCCAGCAGCCAGCTTCAGGGACAGGGGGCTGGTGAGCAGTTCTTC. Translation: CASSQLQGQGAGEQFF.

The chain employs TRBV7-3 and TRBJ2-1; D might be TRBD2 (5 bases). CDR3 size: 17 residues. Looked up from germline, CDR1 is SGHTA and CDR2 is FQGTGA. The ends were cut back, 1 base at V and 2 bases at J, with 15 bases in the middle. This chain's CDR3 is CASSLKPFAGPYNEQFF. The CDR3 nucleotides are TGTGCCAGCAGCTTAAAACCCTTTGCGGGCCCCTACAATGAGCAGTTCTTC.

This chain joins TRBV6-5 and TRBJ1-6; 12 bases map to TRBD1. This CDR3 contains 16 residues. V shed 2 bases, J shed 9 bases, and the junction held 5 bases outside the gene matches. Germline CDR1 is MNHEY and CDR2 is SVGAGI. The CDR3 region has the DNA TGTGCCAGCAGTTACCAGGGACAGGGGGCGAGTTCACCCCTCCACTTT. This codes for CASSYQGQGASSPLHF.

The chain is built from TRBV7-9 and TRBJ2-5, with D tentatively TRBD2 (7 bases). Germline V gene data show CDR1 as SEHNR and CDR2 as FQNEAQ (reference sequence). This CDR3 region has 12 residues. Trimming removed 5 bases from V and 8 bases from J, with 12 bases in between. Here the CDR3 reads CASSRGAPTQYF. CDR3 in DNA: TGTGCCAGCAGCCGGGGGGCCCCCACCCAGTACTTC.

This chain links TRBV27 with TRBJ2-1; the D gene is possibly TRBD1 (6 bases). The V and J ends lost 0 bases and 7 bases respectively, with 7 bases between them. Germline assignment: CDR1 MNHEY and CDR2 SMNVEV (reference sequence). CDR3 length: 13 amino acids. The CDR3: CASSLSGANEQFF. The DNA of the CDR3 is TGTGCCAGCAGTTTATCGGGGGCGAATGAGCAGTTCTTC.

The CDR3 DNA sequence: TGTGCCAGCAGAATTCTAGCGGGAGGATTCTACGAGCAGTACTTC. This sequence encodes CASRILAGGFYEQYF. J is TRBJ2-7 and V is TRBV27; 11 bases line up with TRBD2. The germline CDR1 and CDR2 sequences are MNHEY and SMNVEV (reference sequence). The trim removed 6 bases at V and 3 bases at J, leaving 7 bases unmatched. The CDR3 sequence is 15 residues long.

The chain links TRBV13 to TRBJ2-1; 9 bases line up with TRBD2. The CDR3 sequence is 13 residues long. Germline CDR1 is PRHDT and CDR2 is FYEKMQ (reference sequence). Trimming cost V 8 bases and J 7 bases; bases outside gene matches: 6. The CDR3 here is CASLAGRRNEQFF. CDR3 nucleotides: TGTGCCAGCCTAGCGGGGCGGAGGAATGAGCAGTTCTTC.

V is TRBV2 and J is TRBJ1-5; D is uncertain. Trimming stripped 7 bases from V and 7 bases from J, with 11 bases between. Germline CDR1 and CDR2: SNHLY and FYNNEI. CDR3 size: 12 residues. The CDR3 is CASTPMGQPQHF. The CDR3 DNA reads TGTGCCAGCACCCCGATGGGCCAGCCCCAGCATTTT.

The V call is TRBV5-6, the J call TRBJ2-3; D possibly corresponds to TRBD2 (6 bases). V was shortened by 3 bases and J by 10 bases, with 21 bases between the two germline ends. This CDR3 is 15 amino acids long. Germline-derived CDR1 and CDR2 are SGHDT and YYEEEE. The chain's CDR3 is CASSSLGTLGDAQYF. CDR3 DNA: TGTGCCAGCAGCTCCTTAGGGACTCTTGGGGATGCGCAGTATTTT.

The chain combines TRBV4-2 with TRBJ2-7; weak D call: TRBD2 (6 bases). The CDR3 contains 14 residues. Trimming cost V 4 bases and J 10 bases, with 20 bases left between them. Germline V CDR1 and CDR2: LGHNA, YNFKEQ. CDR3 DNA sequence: TGTGCCAGCAGCCCCGGGACTGGGGCCTTGTCTCAGTACTTC. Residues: CASSPGTGALSQYF.

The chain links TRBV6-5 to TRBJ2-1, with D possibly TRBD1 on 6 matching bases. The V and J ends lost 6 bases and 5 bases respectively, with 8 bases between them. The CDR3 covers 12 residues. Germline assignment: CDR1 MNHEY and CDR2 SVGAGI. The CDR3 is CASSRDNNEQFF. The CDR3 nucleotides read TGTGCCAGCAGCCGGGACAACAATGAGCAGTTCTTC.